The rows below give T cell receptor beta chains drawn from one sample of a study of blood T cell repertoires in COVID-19. Sequencing used immunoSEQ multiplex PCR; TCRdb keeps in-frame clones, though not all of them. The sample shows around 370,000 clones, 88% of them seen only once. Sequencing input: PBMCs or T cells enriched from blood (not recorded which). The receptors stem from a woman under 30 who had recovered from COVID-19. Both conserved end residues are part of each CDR3.

V,J,CDR3
TRBV30,TRBJ1-1,CAWSSDTEAFF
TRBV5-4,TRBJ2-3,CASSSRDRSTDTQYF
TRBV3-1/TRBV3-2,TRBJ2-1,CASSFSAGRIHNEQFF
TRBV25-1,TRBJ2-6,CASSTPGQGTGANVLTF
TRBV6-1,TRBJ1-1,CASSDGTGSTEAFF
TRBV24-1,TRBJ2-3,CATSDTGDSTDTQYF
TRBV6-1,TRBJ1-5,CASSEGGGGNQPQHF
TRBV29-1,TRBJ2-1,CSVEGSSYNEQFF
TRBV5-1,TRBJ2-5,CASSLATTGIFQETQYF
TRBV21-1,TRBJ1-2,CASSKDRLGERYGYTF
TRBV7-3,TRBJ1-1,CASSLKPGGPTEAFF
TRBV19,TRBJ2-1,CASSSLSVLTYNEQFF